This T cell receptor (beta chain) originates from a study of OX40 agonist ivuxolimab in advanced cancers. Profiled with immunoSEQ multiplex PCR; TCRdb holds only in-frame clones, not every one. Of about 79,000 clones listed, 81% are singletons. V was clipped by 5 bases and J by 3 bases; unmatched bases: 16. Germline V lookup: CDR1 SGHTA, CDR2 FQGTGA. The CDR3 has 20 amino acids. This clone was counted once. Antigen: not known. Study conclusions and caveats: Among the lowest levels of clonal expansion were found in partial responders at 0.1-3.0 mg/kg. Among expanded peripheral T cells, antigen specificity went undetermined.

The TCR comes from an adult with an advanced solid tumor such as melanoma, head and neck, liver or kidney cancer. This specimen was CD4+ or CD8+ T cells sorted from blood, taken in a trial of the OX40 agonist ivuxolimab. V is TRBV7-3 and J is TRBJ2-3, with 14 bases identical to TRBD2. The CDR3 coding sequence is TGTGCCAGCAGCGTCGGACTAGCGGGAGGATCCTATGCAGGGACAGATACGCAGTATTTT. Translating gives CASSVGLAGGSYAGTDTQYF. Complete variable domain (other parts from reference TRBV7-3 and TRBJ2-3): GAGVSQTPSNKVTEKGKYVELRCDPISGHTALYWYRQSLGQGPEFLIYFQGTGAADDSGLPNDRFFAVRPEGSVSTLKIQRTERGDSAVYLCASSVGLAGGSYAGTDTQYFGPGTRLTVL.